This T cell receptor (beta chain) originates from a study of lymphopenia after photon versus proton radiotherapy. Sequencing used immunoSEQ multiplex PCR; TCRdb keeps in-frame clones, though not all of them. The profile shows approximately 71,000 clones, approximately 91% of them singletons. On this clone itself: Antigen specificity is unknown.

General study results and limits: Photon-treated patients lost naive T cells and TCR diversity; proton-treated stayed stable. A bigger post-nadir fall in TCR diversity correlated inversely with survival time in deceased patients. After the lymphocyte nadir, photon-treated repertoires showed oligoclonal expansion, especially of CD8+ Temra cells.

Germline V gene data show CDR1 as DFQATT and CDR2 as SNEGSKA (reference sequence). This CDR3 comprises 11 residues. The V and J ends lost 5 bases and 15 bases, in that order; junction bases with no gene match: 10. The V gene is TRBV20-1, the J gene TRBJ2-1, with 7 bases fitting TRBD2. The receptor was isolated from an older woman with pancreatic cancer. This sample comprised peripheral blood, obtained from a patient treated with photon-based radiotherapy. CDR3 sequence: CSADGLVVPFF. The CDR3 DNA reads TGCAGTGCTGACGGACTAGTCGTACCGTTCTTC.